This T cell receptor (beta chain) stems from a study of T cells in localized non-small cell lung cancer. Overall study findings and caveats: T cell clonality was highest in uninvolved adjacent lung, above tumor. Heterogeneity is still possible, as just one tumor region was sequenced.

In regard to this clone: The antigen is undetermined.

The length of the CDR3 is 14 residues. Trimming cost V 4 bases and J 4 bases; bases outside gene matches: 6. Germline CDR1 is SGHKS and CDR2 is YYEKEE (reference sequence). The method was immunoSEQ multiplex PCR; TCRdb's version includes in-frame clones alone and lacks a portion of them. The data show about 28,000 clones, with about 87% seen just once and about 7% held by the top ten. The V call is TRBV5-5, the J call TRBJ2-7; 9 nucleotides align to TRBD1. The sequencing used peripheral blood, collected before any cancer treatment. This TCR derives from a male donor older than 55 with stage I lung adenocarcinoma. CDR3 protein: CASSPGTGLYEQYF. The CDR3 nucleotides read TGTGCCAGCAGCCCCGGGACAGGGCTTTACGAGCAGTACTTC.